This T cell receptor (beta chain) is drawn from a study of cytomegalovirus exposure and HLA in healthy donors. Whole-study context: Researchers found that under 90% of around 400 genotyped donors fell within the Caucasian-associated ancestry cluster. Study conclusions and caveats: In a later analysis, V- and J-gene trimming of beta chains associated with a DCLRE1C missense variant, replicated independently. The CMV antigen specificity of a few CMV-associated chains was confirmed through in vitro analysis. The authors excluded some V segments, including TRBV6-2 and TRBV6-3, as indistinguishable.

This clone has more than one count but fewer than ten. As yet, its antigen is unknown. Germline lookup yields CDR1 SNHLY and CDR2 FYNNEI. This CDR3 has 16 residues. V was pared by 6 bases and J by 0 bases, with 18 bases between. In the PCR, 60 Vbeta and 13 Jbeta primers were used. Data came from immunoSEQ multiplex PCR; TCRdb stores just in-frame clones and leaves some out. Of roughly 180,000 clones listed, roughly 84% are singletons. The V and J genes are TRBV2 and TRBJ2-7; D may be TRBD2 (6 bases). Sequencing was done on a sample of PBMCs. This receptor was taken from a male donor in good health and CMV-seronegative. This CDR3 reads CASSREGGGSSYEQYF. CDR3 in DNA: TGTGCCAGCAGCCGAGAAGGTGGGGGGTCCTCCTACGAGCAGTACTTC.